The next 28 T cell receptor beta chains were all read from a single sample in a study of T cells in Graves' hyperthyroidism and ophthalmopathy. TCR beta CDR3 regions were amplified from RNA transcripts. RT-PCR in the first round (using the HTBI primer set) targeted the TCR CDR3. TCRdb analysed the multiplex PCR reads with MiXCR anew, one entry per CDR3 protein. The table lists some 770,000 distinct CDR3 sequences, 16% of them singletons. Sequencing was performed on blood. The receptors shown here come from a young man with Graves' hyperthyroidism.

This clonotype showed up many times. V gene TRBV5-1 combines with J gene TRBJ2-7; tentatively, D is TRBD2 (5 bases). Trimming took 2 bases from V and 6 from J, leaving 9 bases between them. Germline CDR1 is SGHRS and CDR2 is YFSETQ. The CDR3 sequence is 12 residues long. CDR3 bases: TGCGCCAGCAGCTTTCTAGCAGGCGAGCAGTACTTC. Translating gives CASSFLAGEQYF.

The sample holds many counts of this clonotype. This rearrangement joins TRBV7-9 to TRBJ2-7; the D gene is possibly TRBD1 (5 bases). Germline V gene sequence: CDR1 SEHNR, CDR2 FQNEAQ (reference sequence). CDR3 length: 14 residues. V was clipped by 8 bases and J by 4 bases, with 18 bases between them. CDR3 nucleotides: TGTGCCAGCCGGACGTCTGGACAAGATTACGAGCAGTACTTC. This sequence encodes CASRTSGQDYEQYF.

This clonotype was observed a few times. V usage is TRBV29-1 and J usage is TRBJ2-1; the match to TRBD2 covers 9 bases. The CDR3 has 13 amino acids. Looked up from germline, CDR1 is SQVTM and CDR2 is ANQGSEA. J was trimmed by 5 bases and V by 5 bases; bases with no gene match: 4. This CDR3 reads CSVLTSGNNEQFF. The CDR3 bases are TGCAGCGTTTTGACTAGCGGTAACAATGAGCAGTTCTTC.

This clonotype was observed a few times. In DNA, the CDR3 is TGTGCCAGCAGCTTCGGCGGTCCTAACTATGGCTACACCTTC. Translation gives CASSFGGPNYGYTF. The chain has TRBV7-9 and TRBJ1-2; D call uncertain. CDR1 and CDR2 from the germline V gene are SEHNR and FQNEAQ (reference sequence). Trimming stripped 3 bases from V and 0 bases from J, with 8 bases between. The CDR3 sequence is 14 residues long.

The V gene is TRBV11-2, the J gene TRBJ1-4; D ambiguous. From germline, CDR1 is SGHAT and CDR2 FQNNGV. The CDR3 consists of 14 residues. Trimming left V 3 bases short and J 4 bases short, with 9 bases between. CDR3 in amino acids: CASSFGLSNEKLFF. The CDR3 nucleotides are TGTGCCAGCAGCTTTGGACTTAGTAATGAAAAACTGTTTTTT.

Ten or more counts support this clonotype. J is TRBJ2-7 and V is TRBV29-1, with 9 bases that match TRBD1. J was trimmed by 0 bases and V by 6 bases; bases with no gene match: 9. The CDR3 spans 15 residues. Per germline, CDR1 SQVTM and CDR2 ANQGSEA. CDR3 coding DNA: TGCAGCGTCACGATCCGGGACAGGGCCTCCTACGAGCAGTACTTC. Its translation: CSVTIRDRASYEQYF.

This clonotype was recorded at least ten times. This chain links TRBV28 with TRBJ2-7; no clear D. Trimming shortened V by 5 bases and J by 7 bases, and 12 bases separated the two germline ends. Germline CDR1 and CDR2: MDHEN and SYDVKM. This CDR3 region has 12 residues. The CDR3 protein is CASSSPTREQYF. The CDR3 bases are TGTGCCAGCAGTAGTCCAACTCGGGAGCAGTACTTC.

The chain joins TRBV2 to TRBJ2-7; D remains unclear. This CDR3 spans 14 amino acids. V lost 6 bases and J 6 bases, leaving 18 bases between the germline ends. CDR1 SNHLY and CDR2 FYNNEI come from the germline V gene. The CDR3 nucleotides are TGTGCCAGCAGGGATGATTTACAAGGGTTCGAGCAGTACTTC. Residues: CASRDDLQGFEQYF.

The V call is TRBV10-3, the J call TRBJ2-5, with a weak D call TRBD1 (5 bases). Looked up from germline, CDR1 is ENHRY and CDR2 is SYGVKD. CDR3 length equals 14 residues. Trimming removed 2 bases at V and 3 bases at J, with 10 bases between. This chain's CDR3 is CAISERAREETQYF. CDR3 nucleotides: TGTGCCATCAGTGAGAGGGCCAGGGAAGAGACCCAGTACTTC.

This clonotype appeared a few times. This chain uses TRBV2 with TRBJ1-1, with D unresolved. CDR3 size: 12 residues. Germline CDR1 SNHLY, CDR2 FYNNEI. Trimming shortened V by 2 bases and J by 2 bases, and 3 bases separated the two germline ends. For the CDR3, the DNA is TGTGCCAGCAGTGAATTTAACACTGAAGCTTTCTTT. Translation: CASSEFNTEAFF.

This clonotype was observed many times. The J gene is TRBJ1-4, the V gene TRBV7-6, with unresolved D. The CDR3 extends over 15 amino acids. Trimming shortened V by 6 bases and J by 6 bases, and 17 bases separated the two germline ends. CDR1 and CDR2 (germline): SGHVS, FNYEAQ. CDR3 bases: TGTGCCAGCAGTAAATCACCAACAGTTTATGAAAAACTGTTTTTT. This codes for CASSKSPTVYEKLFF.

This clonotype was observed a handful of times. V usage is TRBV20-1 and J usage is TRBJ1-2, with 9 positions matching TRBD1. CDR3 size: 13 residues. V lost 3 bases to trimming and J lost 6 bases; unmatched junction nucleotides: 5. CDR1 and CDR2 (germline): DFQATT, SNEGSKA (reference sequence). CDR3 DNA: TGCAGTGCTAGTGCACGGACAGGGGATGGCTACACCTTC. Translating gives CSASARTGDGYTF.

The table lists this clonotype with many counts. This chain uses TRBV11-2 with TRBJ2-4; D gene unclear. The CDR3 contains 15 residues. V was pared by 6 bases and J by 1 base, with 13 bases between. The germline V gene encodes CDR1 SGHAT and CDR2 FQNNGV. The CDR3 nucleotides are TGTGCCAGCAGGTCATGGGGTACGGCCAAAAACATTCAGTACTTC. This translates into CASRSWGTAKNIQYF.

This clonotype appeared many times. The rearrangement links TRBV5-1 to TRBJ2-1; D not resolved. V lost 5 bases to trimming and J lost 5 bases, with 11 bases between them. Germline V gene lookup returns CDR1 SGHRS and CDR2 YFSETQ. This CDR3 is built from 13 residues. The CDR3 reads CASRRTENNEQFF. The CDR3 nucleotides read TGCGCCAGCAGACGGACGGAAAACAATGAGCAGTTCTTC.

This clonotype was recorded many times. The genes are TRBV7-2 and TRBJ2-5; D gene unclear. The CDR3 is made up of 15 amino acids. Trimming took off 5 bases at V and 5 bases at J, with 18 bases between the two ends. Germline V gene data show CDR1 as SGHTA and CDR2 as FQGNSA. The CDR3 protein is CASSPDRAGVETQYF. CDR3 DNA sequence: TGTGCCAGCAGCCCAGATCGGGCTGGAGTCGAGACCCAGTACTTC. The entire variable domain, with the rest obtained from reference TRBV7-2 and TRBJ2-5, is as follows: GAGVSQSPSNKVTEKGKDVELRCDPISGHTALYWYRQSLGQGLEFLIYFQGNSAPDKSGLPSDRFSAERTGGSVSTLTIQRTQQEDSAVYLCASSPDRAGVETQYFGPGTRLLVL.

This clonotype was counted many times. This chain connects TRBV9 to TRBJ2-3, with D possibly being TRBD2 (6 bases). Germline V gives CDR1 SGDLS, CDR2 YYNGEE. The V end was cut by 3 bases, the J end by 5 bases, with 7 bases between. The CDR3 sequence is 12 residues long. This chain's CDR3 is CASSAEGDTQYF. CDR3 sequence (DNA): TGTGCCAGCAGCGCGGAGGGAGATACGCAGTATTTT.

The chain employs TRBV4-3 and TRBJ1-1; D not certain. Germline CDR1 reads LGHNA; CDR2 reads YSLEER. V was cut by 0 bases and J by 5 bases, with 16 bases left in between. There are 16 residues in the CDR3. The CDR3 spells CASSQEGLREETEAFF. For the CDR3, the DNA is TGCGCCAGCAGCCAAGAGGGTTTGAGGGAGGAAACTGAAGCTTTCTTT.

This clonotype has ten or more counts. This chain connects TRBV2 to TRBJ2-7, with TRBD2 as a possible D gene (5 bases). CDR3 length equals 14 residues. CDR1 is SNHLY, CDR2 FYNNEI, per germline. Trimming removed 5 bases at V and 3 bases at J, with 14 bases between. Written as DNA, the CDR3 is TGTGCCAGCAGTATGTCGGGATTATACTACGAGCAGTACTTC. The encoded protein is CASSMSGLYYEQYF. The entire variable domain, with the rest obtained from reference TRBV2 and TRBJ2-7, is as follows: EPEVTQTPSHQVTQMGQEVILRCVPISNHLYFYWYRQILGQKVEFLVSFYNNEISEKSEIFDDQFSVERPDGSNFTLKIRSTKLEDSAMYFCASSMSGLYYEQYFGPGTRLTVT.

This rearrangement joins TRBV18 to TRBJ2-1, with a weak D call TRBD2 (5 bases). This CDR3 is built from 15 residues. From germline, CDR1 is KGHSH and CDR2 LQKENI. Trimming cost V 3 bases and J 0 bases, with 9 bases left between them. CDR3 protein: CASSPQRSSYNEQFF. The CDR3 DNA reads as TGTGCCAGCTCACCGCAGCGGAGCTCCTACAATGAGCAGTTCTTC.

This clonotype appeared many times. The CDR3 sequence: CASSLSQALAGSTDTQYF. Here the CDR3 DNA reads TGTGCCAGCAGTTTGAGTCAGGCCCTAGCGGGGAGCACAGATACGCAGTATTTT. The chain is built from TRBV28 and TRBJ2-3; 9 bases are a match to TRBD2. The junction had 10 bases not matched to a gene; V was cut back by 3 bases and J by 0 bases. Germline loops: CDR1 MDHEN, CDR2 SYDVKM. CDR3 size: 18 residues.

In its sample, this clonotype was seen a few times. This chain uses TRBV4-1 with TRBJ2-3, with 12 bases aligning to TRBD2. CDR1 MGHRA and CDR2 YSYEKL come from the germline V gene. The V and J ends lost 7 bases and 6 bases, in that order; junction bases with no gene match: 11. CDR3 size: 16 residues. The CDR3 nucleotides are TGCGCCAGCACCAAATGGACTAGCGGGAAGGTGGATACGCAGTATTTT. Translated: CASTKWTSGKVDTQYF.

This clonotype was seen many times. The V call is TRBV2, the J call TRBJ2-3; 12 bases fit TRBD2. There are 16 residues in the CDR3. Germline V gene lookup returns CDR1 SNHLY and CDR2 FYNNEI. V was pared by 1 base and J by 2 bases, with 1 base of the junction left unmatched. In DNA, the CDR3 is TGTGCCAGCAGTGAAGGACTAGCGGGAGCCACAGATACGCAGTATTTT. Translating it yields CASSEGLAGATDTQYF.

Many counts were recorded for this clonotype. This chain uses TRBV11-1 with TRBJ1-1, with D unclear. This CDR3 has 15 amino acids. V lost 2 bases and J 4 bases, leaving 14 bases between the germline ends. Germline CDR1 is SGHAT and CDR2 is FQDESV (reference sequence). The CDR3 spells CASSLLGETGTEAFF. CDR3 DNA sequence: TGTGCCAGCAGCTTATTGGGCGAGACGGGCACTGAAGCTTTCTTT.

The table lists this clonotype with many counts. The chain joins TRBV11-3 to TRBJ2-1; 8 nucleotides align to TRBD2. This CDR3 spans 16 amino acids. The V and J ends lost 1 base and 4 bases, in that order; junction bases with no gene match: 6. Germline CDR1 reads SGHNT; CDR2 reads YENEEA. The CDR3 loop is CASSLGPSGPYNEQFF. Written as DNA, the CDR3 is TGTGCCAGCAGCTTAGGGCCTAGCGGGCCTTACAATGAGCAGTTCTTC.

This clonotype was counted ten times or more. The V gene is TRBV12-3 or TRBV12-4, the J gene TRBJ2-5; possibly TRBD1 for D (6 bases). V lost 5 bases and J 5 bases, leaving 12 bases between the germline ends. The CDR3 is made up of 13 amino acids. The CDR3 DNA reads as TGTGCCAGCAGTCAGGGGTTCGGGGAGACCCAGTACTTC. Its translation: CASSQGFGETQYF.

The V call is TRBV19, the J call TRBJ1-2; D is ambiguous. V shed 6 bases and J shed 0 bases, with 8 bases lying between them. Germline assignment: CDR1 LNHDA and CDR2 SQIVND (reference sequence). The CDR3 runs to 13 residues. Here the CDR3 reads CASRRASNYGYTF. CDR3 coding DNA: TGTGCCAGTAGGAGGGCGTCTAACTATGGCTACACCTTC.

This clonotype was seen ten or more times. This chain connects TRBV12-5 to TRBJ2-7; 7 nucleotides match TRBD1. CDR1 and CDR2 from the germline V gene are LGHNT and FRNRAP. This CDR3 spans 17 amino acids. The V gene end was trimmed by 0 bases and the J gene end by 6 bases; junction bases not matched to a gene: 14. DNA for the CDR3: TGTGCTAGTGGTTTGGTTCATACAGGGGCCTCCCCTACCGAGCAGTACTTC. Amino acids: CASGLVHTGASPTEQYF.

Only a few counts were recorded for this clonotype. The chain has TRBV20-1 and TRBJ1-4; a weak D match, TRBD1 (6 bases). V lost 0 bases to trimming and J lost 8 bases, with 13 bases between them. The CDR3 has 14 residues. Looked up from germline, CDR1 is DFQATT and CDR2 is SNEGSKA (reference sequence). The CDR3 sequence: CSAREGGRGEKLFF. In DNA form, the CDR3 reads TGCAGTGCTAGAGAGGGTGGCAGGGGCGAAAAACTGTTTTTT.